The rows below give T cell receptor beta chains drawn from one sample of a study of glioma-infiltrating T cells after dendritic cell vaccination. Using immunoSEQ multiplex PCR, the repertoire was profiled, and TCRdb retains in-frame clones only, with some absent. The sample yields around 60,000 clones, 86% seen once. The source was blood, collected after dendritic cell vaccination. Receptor source: a human donor with glioblastoma. CDR3s include the opening cysteine and the closing phenylalanine or tryptophan. The order of the fields is V gene, D gene, CDR3 length, clone size, J gene, CDR3 protein, CDR3 DNA. The D gene is left open where the match is weak. Clone size is given for some rows only: seen once, a few or many times, or a class if the clone is expanded.

>TRBV7-3|TRBD2|21|NA|TRBJ2-6
CASSLRGNIAGGHSGANVLTF
TGTGCCAGCAGCCTAAGGGGTAACATAGCGGGAGGACACTCTGGGGCCAACGTCCTGACTTTC
>TRBV4-2|TRBD1|14|NA|TRBJ1-2
CASSQDDRVYGYTF
TGTGCCAGCAGCCAAGACGACAGGGTCTATGGCTACACCTTC
>TRBV5-4|TRBD2|14|NA|TRBJ2-7
CASSLGLAAWEQYF
TGTGCCAGCAGCTTGGGACTAGCGGCGTGGGAGCAGTACTTC
>TRBV21-1|NA|17|NA|TRBJ2-7
CASSLSPRDRDRYEQYF
TGTGCCAGCAGCTTAAGCCCCCGGGACAGGGATCGCTACGAGCAGTACTTC
>TRBV5-1|NA|13|NA|TRBJ1-1
CASSWTENTEAFF
TGCGCCAGCAGCTGGACAGAAAACACTGAAGCTTTCTTT
>TRBV5-1|TRBD1|16|NA|TRBJ1-1
CASSLNGGQGDTEAFF
TGCGCCAGCAGCTTAAATGGGGGTCAGGGGGACACTGAAGCTTTCTTT
>TRBV11-3|NA|14|once|TRBJ2-3
CASSLPRSTDTQYF
TGTGCCAGCAGCCTGCCCAGGAGCACAGATACGCAGTATTTT
>TRBV4-3|NA|16|NA|TRBJ1-4
CASSQADRTTNEKLFF
TGCGCCAGCAGCCAAGCTGACAGGACAACTAATGAAAAACTGTTTTTT
>TRBV19|TRBD2|14|NA|TRBJ2-7
CASTPRTSSHEQYF
TGTGCCAGTACCCCCAGGACTAGTAGCCACGAGCAGTACTTC
>TRBV7-6|NA|15|NA|TRBJ1-4
CASSARAGFGEKLFF
TGTGCCAGCAGCGCAAGGGCGGGATTCGGGGAAAAACTGTTTTTT
>TRBV5-1|TRBD2|15|NA|TRBJ2-7
CASSLRRESSYEQYF
TGCGCCAGCAGCTTGCGGCGGGAGAGCTCCTACGAGCAGTACTTC
>TRBV4-1|NA|14|NA|TRBJ2-7
CASSQPAENREQYF
TGCGCCAGCAGCCAACCTGCCGAAAACAGGGAGCAGTACTTC
>TRBV18|NA|14|NA|TRBJ1-2
CASSPPGQSGGYTF
TGTGCCAGCTCACCTCCTGGACAGTCGGGTGGCTACACCTTC
>TRBV13|TRBD1|17|NA|TRBJ2-2
CAIPGTGDPLNTGELFF
TGTGCCATACCCGGGACAGGGGATCCGCTTAACACCGGGGAGCTGTTTTTT
>TRBV7-2|TRBD2|16|NA|TRBJ2-3
CASSLAPSGVADTQYF
TGTGCCAGCAGCTTAGCCCCTAGCGGGGTGGCAGATACGCAGTATTTT
>TRBV7-9|TRBD2|15|NA|TRBJ2-2
CASSFSSGRAGELFF
TGTGCCAGCAGCTTTTCTAGCGGGAGGGCCGGGGAGCTGTTTTTT
>TRBV4-2|NA|13|NA|TRBJ1-2
CASSQDRGGGYTF
TGTGCCAGCAGCCAAGATCGGGGGGGCGGCTACACCTTC
>TRBV9|NA|14|NA|TRBJ1-6
CASSVGGSNSPLHF
TGTGCCAGCAGCGTGGGAGGGTCTAATTCACCCCTCCACTTT
>TRBV28|NA|13|NA|TRBJ2-2
CASGSGSPGELFF
TGTGCCAGCGGCAGTGGGAGTCCCGGGGAGCTGTTTTTT
>TRBV7-9|NA|11|NA|TRBJ2-3
CASSASGTQYF
TGTGCCAGCAGCGCCTCCGGGACGCAGTATTTT
>TRBV18|NA|12|NA|TRBJ2-2
CASSPRAGELFF
TGTGCCAGCTCACCGAGGGCCGGGGAGCTGTTTTTT
>TRBV13|TRBD2|18|NA|TRBJ2-7
CASSPLGTSGIDSYEQYF
TGTGCCAGCAGCCCCTTGGGGACTAGCGGAATAGACTCCTACGAGCAGTACTTC
>TRBV5-1|TRBD1|13|NA|TRBJ2-7
CASSVETGYEQYF
TGCGCCAGCAGCGTCGAGACAGGGTACGAGCAGTACTTC
>TRBV6-5|NA|13|NA|TRBJ1-2
CASSREGGYGYTF
TGTGCCAGCAGCCGGGAGGGGGGCTATGGCTACACCTTC
>TRBV12-5|NA|17|NA|TRBJ1-6
CASGPGGGSSYNSPLHF
TGTGCTAGTGGCCCCGGGGGGGGGAGCTCCTATAATTCACCCCTCCACTTT
>TRBV30|NA|14|once|TRBJ1-2
CAWSVGGAGYGYTF
TGTGCCTGGAGTGTAGGGGGGGCCGGCTATGGCTACACCTTC
>TRBV6-5|TRBD1|15|NA|TRBJ2-1
CASRRDRGLANEQFF
TGTGCCAGCAGAAGAGACAGGGGGCTGGCCAATGAGCAGTTCTTC
>TRBV5-1|NA|13|NA|TRBJ2-5
CASSLRDKETQYF
TGCGCCAGCAGCTTACGGGACAAAGAGACCCAGTACTTC
>TRBV6-1|NA|15|NA|TRBJ1-6
CASSDGQSNNSPLHF
TGTGCCAGCAGTGATGGACAGTCCAATAATTCACCCCTCCACTTT
>TRBV7-2|TRBD1|15|NA|TRBJ1-3
CASSQGTGPGNTIYF
TGTGCCAGCAGCCAAGGGACAGGGCCTGGAAACACCATATATTTT
>TRBV13|TRBD1|17|few|TRBJ2-5
CASSSEGLGTVQETQYF
TGTGCCAGCAGCTCCGAGGGCCTCGGGACAGTCCAAGAGACCCAGTACTTC
>TRBV2|TRBD1|15|NA|TRBJ2-1
CASSVGQRNYNEQFF
TGTGCCAGCAGCGTGGGACAGAGAAATTACAATGAGCAGTTCTTC
>TRBV6-5|TRBD1|16|NA|TRBJ1-1
CASSSPSTGGVAEAFF
TGTGCCAGCAGTTCTCCCTCGACAGGGGGCGTCGCTGAAGCTTTCTTT
>TRBV5-4|TRBD1|17|NA|TRBJ1-3
CASSSKSGTGDGNTIYF
TGTGCCAGCAGCTCTAAGAGCGGAACAGGGGATGGAAACACCATATATTTT
>TRBV6-1|TRBD1|14|NA|TRBJ2-7
CASRDRGPLNEQYF
TGTGCCAGCAGGGACAGGGGGCCGCTGAACGAGCAGTACTTC
>TRBV7-2|TRBD1|16|once|TRBJ2-1
CASSRPGQGAGSEQFF
TGTGCCAGCAGCCGACCGGGACAGGGGGCTGGAAGTGAGCAGTTCTTC
>TRBV7-2|TRBD1|15|NA|TRBJ1-2
CASSRPAGTGARYTF
TGTGCCAGCAGCCGCCCGGCAGGGACAGGGGCCCGCTACACCTTC
>TRBV19|TRBD2|16|NA|TRBJ2-7
CASSVRAGGLSYEQYF
TGTGCCAGTAGTGTCCGAGCGGGAGGGCTTTCCTACGAGCAGTACTTC
>TRBV30|NA|13|NA|TRBJ2-3
CAWSGMGEEGQYF
TGTGCCTGGAGCGGGATGGGGGAGGAGGGGCAGTATTTT
>TRBV18|TRBD2|14|NA|TRBJ2-7
CASQGGGVSYEQYF
TGTGCCAGCCAAGGCGGGGGGGTATCCTACGAGCAGTACTTC
>TRBV30|NA|15|NA|TRBJ1-5
CAWGLPGHPDQPQHF
TGTGCCTGGGGACTTCCGGGACATCCCGATCAGCCCCAGCATTTT
>TRBV6-1|TRBD1|15|NA|TRBJ2-2
CASSGTAPNTGELFF
TGTGCCAGCAGCGGGACAGCGCCGAACACCGGGGAGCTGTTTTTT
>TRBV18|NA|13|NA|TRBJ1-5
CASSTGAGQPQHF
TGTGCCAGCTCAACAGGAGCTGGGCAGCCCCAGCATTTT
>TRBV5-1|TRBD2|15|NA|TRBJ2-5
CASSQYAGDQETQYF
TGCGCCAGCAGCCAATACGCGGGAGACCAAGAGACCCAGTACTTC
>TRBV4-2|NA|15|NA|TRBJ2-7
CASSSRWDTAYEQYF
TGTGCCAGCAGTTCCCGTTGGGACACCGCCTACGAGCAGTACTTC
>TRBV7-9|NA|15|NA|TRBJ1-2
CASSSIETVNYGYTF
TGTGCCAGCAGCTCCATAGAGACAGTAAACTATGGCTACACCTTC
>TRBV5-4|TRBD1|14|NA|TRBJ2-2
CASRWDSQTGELFF
TGTGCCAGCAGGTGGGACAGCCAGACCGGGGAGCTGTTTTTT
>TRBV7-6|TRBD2|14|NA|TRBJ2-7
CASSLVSGSYEQYF
TGTGCCAGCAGCTTAGTTAGCGGGAGTTACGAGCAGTACTTC
>TRBV7-2|NA|13|NA|TRBJ2-1
CASSLGGENEQFF
TGTGCCAGCAGCTTAGGTGGGGAGAATGAGCAGTTCTTC
>TRBV11-3|TRBD1|14|NA|TRBJ1-1
CASSWDRSNTEAFF
TGTGCCAGCAGCTGGGACAGATCGAACACTGAAGCTTTCTTT
>TRBV5-1|TRBD1|16|NA|TRBJ1-1
CASSRDRGNMNTEAFF
TGCGCCAGCAGCCGAGACAGGGGTAATATGAACACTGAAGCTTTCTTT
>TRBV5-6|NA|15|NA|TRBJ2-5
CASSPVGGAEETQYF
TGTGCCAGCAGCCCGGTTGGGGGCGCGGAGGAGACCCAGTACTTC
>TRBV29-1|TRBD1|13|NA|TRBJ2-7
CSVSGQVTYEQYF
TGCAGCGTTTCAGGACAGGTCACCTACGAGCAGTACTTC
>TRBV5-1|TRBD1|14|NA|TRBJ1-4
CASSSGTGNEKLFF
TGCGCCAGCAGTAGTGGGACAGGGAATGAAAAACTGTTTTTT
>TRBV19|TRBD1|15|NA|TRBJ1-1
CASSIDRARWTEAFF
TGTGCCAGTAGTATCGACAGGGCCAGATGGACTGAAGCTTTCTTT
>TRBV6-1|TRBD1|13|once|TRBJ1-2
CASKNRGYYGYTF
TGTGCCAGCAAAAACAGGGGCTACTATGGCTACACCTTC
>TRBV7-2|TRBD2|15|once|TRBJ2-3
CASSVGTSGGDTQYF
TGTGCCAGCAGCGTTGGAACTAGCGGGGGGGATACGCAGTATTTT
>TRBV7-3|NA|13|NA|TRBJ1-5
CASSPWGGQPQHF
TGTGCCAGCAGCCCCTGGGGGGGTCAGCCCCAGCATTTT
>TRBV4-2|TRBD1|16|NA|TRBJ2-1
CASSQDGDRAYNEQFF
TGTGCCAGCAGCCAAGATGGGGACAGGGCCTACAATGAGCAGTTCTTC